This T cell receptor beta chain was captured by sequencing in a study of graft-versus-host responses after intestinal transplantation. The ends were cut back, 2 bases at V and 0 bases at J, with 8 bases in the middle. Germline V gene sequence: CDR1 LGHNA, CDR2 YSLEER. This CDR3 is 15 amino acids long. The assay was immunoSEQ multiplex PCR, and TCRdb's table has in-frame clones only and misses some. The table includes about 120,000 clones, 85% to 95% detected once. As for this clone: Antigen unknown.

General study findings and limits: Researchers found GvH clones in recipient marrow, and some showed up first in ileum or blood. When patients had graft-donor T cell macrochimerism, their allografts held high graft-versus-host to host-versus-graft clonal ratios.

This material consisted of unstimulated CD8+ T cells sorted from spleen or lymph node cells, taken before transplant. The rearrangement links TRBV4-3 to TRBJ1-3; D uncertain. The clonotype comes from a human donor who was the organ donor for an intestinal transplant. In DNA, the CDR3 is TGCGCCAGCAGCCAATATCAGTCCTCTGGAAACACCATATATTTT. This sequence encodes CASSQYQSSGNTIYF.